This T cell receptor beta chain derives from a study of T cell clonotyping in hematopoietic cell transplantation. Here immunoSEQ multiplex PCR was the method, and the copy in TCRdb shows in-frame clones only, minus some. The profile shows tens of thousands of clones, about nine tenths of them singletons. The time point here: recipient sample about 28 days before transplant, after cytoreduction. V was clipped by 5 bases and J by 7 bases, with 15 bases between them. This CDR3 comprises 14 residues. Looked up from germline, CDR1 is SGHTA and CDR2 is FQGTGA. The sequence came from a man between 60 and 75 years old with biphenotypic leukemia. Some clones in this sample may be carry-over from other donors' samples. V and J are TRBV7-3 and TRBJ2-1; possible D gene TRBD2, 7 bases. Sequenced material: peripheral blood mononuclear cells, taken before stem cell transplant. DNA of the CDR3: TGTGCCAGCAGCCTAGAGGGGGGGTTAAATGAGCAGTTCTTC. Residues: CASSLEGGLNEQFF.